The 28 T cell receptor beta chains below were found in one sample sequenced in a study of blood T cell repertoires in COVID-19. The repertoire was sequenced with immunoSEQ multiplex PCR; TCRdb's copy has only in-frame clones and lacks some. The sample lists about 140,000 clones; more than 85% were seen once. What was sequenced was peripheral blood. All receptors come from a human donor in a cohort sampled during active COVID-19.

This chain links TRBV5-4 with TRBJ2-1; 9 bases line up with TRBD1. The germline V gene encodes CDR1 SGHNT and CDR2 YYREEE (reference sequence). J lost 1 base, V lost 3 bases, and 5 bases had no gene match. This CDR3 region has 16 residues. Written as DNA, the CDR3 is TGTGCCAGCAGCTGGGGACAGGGAGCTTCCTACAATGAGCAGTTCTTC. It specifies CASSWGQGASYNEQFF.

The chain joins TRBV28 to TRBJ1-5; D gene ambiguous. The CDR3 is 12 residues long. V lost 5 bases to trimming and J lost 2 bases, with 4 bases between them. Germline CDR1 and CDR2: MDHEN and SYDVKM. CDR3 sequence reads: CASSPGNQPQHF. The CDR3 bases are TGTGCCAGCAGTCCCGGCAATCAGCCCCAGCATTTT.

This chain uses TRBV7-9 with TRBJ2-5; 8 nucleotides match TRBD1. The CDR3 is 14 amino acids. The junction had 6 bases not matched to a gene; V was cut back by 5 bases and J by 4 bases. From germline, CDR1 is SEHNR and CDR2 FQNEAQ (reference sequence). The CDR3 nucleotides read TGTGCCAGCAGCATAGGACAGGGTGGAGAGACCCAGTACTTC. It is translated as CASSIGQGGETQYF.

The chain links TRBV11-3 to TRBJ2-5; TRBD1 is a possible D gene (6 bases). CDR3 length: 15 residues. V was pared by 5 bases and J by 5 bases, with 18 bases between. The germline V gene has CDR1 SGHNT and CDR2 YENEEA. CDR3 sequence reads: CASSMGSRGWETQYF. The CDR3 DNA reads TGTGCCAGCAGCATGGGCTCCAGGGGTTGGGAGACCCAGTACTTC.

The chain links TRBV2 to TRBJ2-1, with D possibly being TRBD2 (5 bases). There are 13 residues in the CDR3. V was trimmed by 7 bases and J by 9 bases, leaving 16 bases between them. Germline V gene data show CDR1 as SNHLY and CDR2 as FYNNEI. CDR3 nucleotides: TGTGCCAGCAAACTAGAAGGGATCACTGAGCAGTTCTTC. It codes for CASKLEGITEQFF. The full variable domain, in which reference TRBV2 and TRBJ2-1 provide the parts outside the CDR3, is EPEVTQTPSHQVTQMGQEVILRCVPISNHLYFYWYRQILGQKVEFLVSFYNNEISEKSEIFDDQFSVERPDGSNFTLKIRSTKLEDSAMYFCASKLEGITEQFFGPGTRLTVL.

The chain joins TRBV6-6 to TRBJ1-2; tentatively, D is TRBD1 (5 bases). The germline V and J ends were trimmed by 2 bases and 2 bases, with 9 bases remaining between them. The CDR3 spans 14 residues. Germline CDR1 and CDR2: MNHNY and SVGAGI (reference sequence). In nucleotides, the CDR3 is TGTGCCAGCAGTTACAGGGGTTCAAACTATGGCTACACCTTC. Encoded protein: CASSYRGSNYGYTF.

The rearrangement links TRBV19 to TRBJ1-3; no reliable D call. The CDR3 length is 14 residues. Germline V CDR1 and CDR2: LNHDA, SQIVND (reference sequence). The germline V and J ends were trimmed by 8 bases and 4 bases, with 15 bases remaining between them. The CDR3 loop reads CASRLLAPGNTIYF. The CDR3 DNA reads TGTGCCAGTCGTCTTTTGGCTCCCGGAAACACCATATATTTT.

V usage is TRBV11-2 and J usage is TRBJ1-1; D is possibly TRBD1 (5 bases). The germline CDR1 and CDR2 sequences are SGHAT and FQNNGV. The CDR3 has 15 residues. Trimming stripped 2 bases from V and 1 base from J, with 11 bases between. This chain's CDR3 is CASSLFQGGNTEAFF. CDR3 DNA: TGTGCCAGCAGCTTATTTCAGGGCGGGAACACTGAAGCTTTCTTT.

V usage is TRBV6-5 and J usage is TRBJ2-3, with TRBD1 identical over 8 bases. The CDR3 is 16 amino acids. The V gene's germline CDR1 is MNHEY and CDR2 SVGAGI. J gave up 2 bases and V 2 bases, and 6 bases lay outside the gene matches. The CDR3 coding sequence is TGTGCCAGCAGTTACCTCGGGACAGGAGCCACAGATACGCAGTATTTT. Translation gives CASSYLGTGATDTQYF.

This chain links TRBV15 with TRBJ1-4; D unresolved. CDR1 LNHNV and CDR2 YYDKDF come from the germline V gene (reference sequence). The ends were cut back, 5 bases at V and 7 bases at J, with 17 bases in the middle. The CDR3 sequence is 15 residues long. The CDR3 loop reads CATSWRENSGEKLFF. Here the CDR3 DNA reads TGTGCCACCAGCTGGAGGGAGAACTCGGGTGAAAAACTGTTTTTT.

The table lists this clone with a count of one. The chain couples TRBV28 to TRBJ2-7, with TRBD1 identical over 10 bases. CDR3 size: 16 residues. The trim removed 3 bases at V and 5 bases at J, leaving 10 bases unmatched. Per the germline V gene, CDR1 is MDHEN and CDR2 is SYDVKM. CDR3 sequence reads: CASSFRQGAYLDEQYF. The CDR3 DNA reads as TGTGCCAGCAGTTTCCGACAGGGGGCATATTTGGACGAGCAGTACTTC. Full variable domain (outside the CDR3, taken from reference TRBV28 and TRBJ2-7): DVKVTQSSRYLVKRTGEKVFLECVQDMDHENMFWYRQDPGLGLRLIYFSYDVKMKEKGDIPEGYSVSREKKERFSLILESASTNQTSMYLCASSFRQGAYLDEQYFGPGTRLTVT.

This clone was observed a handful of times. This chain links TRBV11-2 with TRBJ2-7, with a tentative D call TRBD1 (7 bases). V lost 3 bases and J lost 4, with 25 bases in between. This CDR3 has 18 residues. CDR1 and CDR2 (germline): SGHAT, FQNNGV. CDR3 DNA sequence: TGTGCCAGCAGCTTCCTTAGGGGGGACAGCCGAGCCTTATACGAGCAGTACTTC. Translation gives CASSFLRGDSRALYEQYF.

The chain has TRBV5-1 and TRBJ2-3; 8 nucleotides align to TRBD2. Germline V lookup: CDR1 SGHRS, CDR2 YFSETQ. V lost 0 bases, J lost 0 bases, and 6 bases stayed unmatched. The CDR3 is 17 residues long. CDR3 DNA sequence: TGCGCCAGCAGCTTGGCCGGCGGGGGGCCTAGCACAGATACGCAGTATTTT. This sequence encodes CASSLAGGGPSTDTQYF.

The rearrangement links TRBV5-1 to TRBJ1-2, with a tentative D call TRBD1 (5 bases). Deletions cut 0 bases from V and 4 bases from J, with 13 bases between. Germline V gene sequence: CDR1 SGHRS, CDR2 YFSETQ. The CDR3 covers 15 residues. The DNA of the CDR3 is TGCGCCAGCAGCTTGGGACAGCTCGATCTCTATGGCTACACCTTC. This codes for CASSLGQLDLYGYTF.

This rearrangement joins TRBV5-4 to TRBJ2-3; 8 nucleotides align to TRBD2. J lost 2 bases, V lost 2 bases, and 10 bases had no gene match. Germline V gene lookup returns CDR1 SGHNT and CDR2 YYREEE (reference sequence). The CDR3 spans 17 residues. Written as DNA, the CDR3 is TGTGCCAGCAGCTTAGCGGGGGCCCCCTTAACCACAGATACGCAGTATTTT. Translation gives CASSLAGAPLTTDTQYF.

The chain is built from TRBV4-1 and TRBJ2-1, with 9 bases fitting TRBD1. V was pared by 4 bases and J by 15 bases, with 16 bases of the junction left unmatched. Germline V gene sequence: CDR1 MGHRA, CDR2 YSYEKL. The CDR3 length is 15 residues. The CDR3 coding sequence is TGCGCCAGCAGCCCGGCCGGGACAGGGAGTAGAGGGAGGTTCTTC. Protein: CASSPAGTGSRGRFF.

The chain couples TRBV5-6 to TRBJ2-7, with D possibly TRBD1 on 6 matching bases. This CDR3 spans 14 amino acids. Trimming removed 3 bases from V and 3 bases from J, with 13 bases in between. In germline, CDR1 is SGHDT, CDR2 YYEEEE. Here the CDR3 DNA reads TGTGCCAGCAGCTCACAGGGCTACAGCTACGAGCAGTACTTC. Translating it yields CASSSQGYSYEQYF.

This clone showed up just once. The rearrangement links TRBV24-1 to TRBJ2-1, with TRBD1 matching 9 bases. CDR3 length: 13 amino acids. Germline assignment: CDR1 KGHDR and CDR2 SFDVKD. V lost 4 bases to trimming and J lost 15 bases; unmatched junction nucleotides: 9. CDR3 protein: CATSDPGTGTLFF. DNA of the CDR3: TGTGCCACCAGTGACCCCGGGACAGGGACGCTGTTCTTC.

The rearrangement joins TRBV11-2 to TRBJ2-3; 11 bases are shared with TRBD2. Trimming cost V 2 bases and J 0 bases; bases outside gene matches: 4. Germline CDR1 reads SGHAT; CDR2 reads FQNNGV. The CDR3 length is 17 residues. DNA of the CDR3: TGTGCCAGCAGCTTAACTAGCGGGGGCCCTAGCACAGATACGCAGTATTTT. Its protein is CASSLTSGGPSTDTQYF. The variable domain in full, with the rest retrieved from reference TRBV11-2 and TRBJ2-3, is EAGVAQSPRYKIIEKRQSVAFWCNPISGHATLYWYQQILGQGPKLLIQFQNNGVVDDSQLPKDRFSAERLKGVDSTLKIQPAKLEDSAVYLCASSLTSGGPSTDTQYFGPGTRLTVL.

CDR3 in DNA: TGTGCCAGTGGGACTAGCGGGGTCACGAATACGCAGTATTTT. Translated: CASGTSGVTNTQYF. V gene TRBV28 combines with J gene TRBJ2-3; 13 bases map to TRBD2. Unmatched junction bases numbered 7, after V lost 9 bases and J lost 7 bases. The germline V gene encodes CDR1 MDHEN and CDR2 SYDVKM. CDR3 size: 14 residues. The complete variable domain, with remaining parts taken from reference TRBV28 and TRBJ2-3, reads DVKVTQSSRYLVKRTGEKVFLECVQDMDHENMFWYRQDPGLGLRLIYFSYDVKMKEKGDIPEGYSVSREKKERFSLILESASTNQTSMYLCASGTSGVTNTQYFGPGTRLTVL.

V usage is TRBV7-2 and J usage is TRBJ2-2; 8 nucleotides match TRBD1. The CDR3 covers 16 residues. Trimming removed 6 bases from V and 3 bases from J; junction bases left unmatched: 9. CDR1 SGHTA and CDR2 FQGNSA come from the germline V gene. The CDR3 reads CASRERTGTDTGELFF. CDR3 nucleotide sequence: TGTGCCAGCAGGGAGAGGACAGGGACAGACACCGGGGAGCTGTTTTTT.

This chain connects TRBV18 to TRBJ1-1; D remains unclear. Trimming took 8 bases from V and 1 from J, leaving 11 bases between them. Per the germline V gene, CDR1 is KGHSH and CDR2 is LQKENI. The CDR3 extends over 13 amino acids. This CDR3 reads CASRGARNTEAFF. DNA for the CDR3: TGTGCCAGCCGCGGAGCGCGGAACACTGAAGCTTTCTTT.

In DNA form, the CDR3 reads TGTGCCAGTAGTCGGGACAGGGGATATGGCTACACCTTC. This encodes CASSRDRGYGYTF. The J gene is TRBJ1-2, the V gene TRBV19, with 10 bases that match TRBD1. Losses at the gene ends were 5 bases for V and 5 bases for J; bases not matched to a gene: 2. This CDR3 is 13 amino acids long. Germline CDR1 reads LNHDA; CDR2 reads SQIVND (reference sequence).

V usage is TRBV9 and J usage is TRBJ1-3, with D perhaps TRBD1 (6 bases). Trimming took off 3 bases at V and 1 base at J, with 20 bases between the two ends. Looked up from germline, CDR1 is SGDLS and CDR2 is YYNGEE. This CDR3 is built from 18 residues. In nucleotides, the CDR3 is TGTGCCAGCAGCGGTGGGTACGGTGGCAGGGGATCTGGAAACACCATATATTTT. Encoded protein: CASSGGYGGRGSGNTIYF. Full variable domain (rest looked up from reference TRBV9 and TRBJ1-3): DSGVTQTPKHLITATGQRVTLRCSPRSGDLSVYWYQQSLDQGLQFLIQYYNGEERAKGNILERFSAQQFPDLHSELNLSSLELGDSALYFCASSGGYGGRGSGNTIYFGEGSWLTVV.

The chain employs TRBV7-8 and TRBJ2-7; 9 bases are a match to TRBD1. In germline, CDR1 is SGHVS, CDR2 FQNEAQ. The CDR3 is 15 amino acids. V was pared by 5 bases and J by 6 bases, with 11 bases of the junction left unmatched. As DNA, the CDR3 is TGTGCCAGCAGCCTAATCGGGACAGGGTGGAGCGAGCAGTACTTC. Its translation is CASSLIGTGWSEQYF.

The genes are TRBV18 and TRBJ2-7; 8 bases map to TRBD2. CDR1 KGHSH and CDR2 LQKENI come from the germline V gene. Germline trimming cut 6 bases from V and 3 bases from J; bases unmatched to any gene: 10. The CDR3 is made up of 15 amino acids. DNA for the CDR3: TGTGCCAGCTCCCACGGGAGGGGACCTCACTACGAGCAGTACTTC. Protein: CASSHGRGPHYEQYF.

The chain carries TRBV18 and TRBJ2-3; 11 bases map to TRBD2. The CDR3 is made up of 16 amino acids. Germline V gene data show CDR1 as KGHSH and CDR2 as LQKENI. V was pared by 6 bases and J by 0 bases, with 5 bases of the junction left unmatched. As DNA, the CDR3 is TGTGCCAGCTCCCGTCGACTAGCGGGGAGCACAGATACGCAGTATTTT. Translation: CASSRRLAGSTDTQYF.

This chain uses TRBV29-1 with TRBJ2-7; D is possibly TRBD1 (6 bases). Germline V gene sequence: CDR1 SQVTM, CDR2 ANQGSEA. The ends were cut back, 7 bases at V and 4 bases at J, with 17 bases in the middle. The CDR3 has 13 residues. This chain's CDR3 is CSAKQGLGYEQYF. The CDR3 nucleotides are TGCAGCGCCAAACAGGGTTTAGGGTACGAGCAGTACTTC.